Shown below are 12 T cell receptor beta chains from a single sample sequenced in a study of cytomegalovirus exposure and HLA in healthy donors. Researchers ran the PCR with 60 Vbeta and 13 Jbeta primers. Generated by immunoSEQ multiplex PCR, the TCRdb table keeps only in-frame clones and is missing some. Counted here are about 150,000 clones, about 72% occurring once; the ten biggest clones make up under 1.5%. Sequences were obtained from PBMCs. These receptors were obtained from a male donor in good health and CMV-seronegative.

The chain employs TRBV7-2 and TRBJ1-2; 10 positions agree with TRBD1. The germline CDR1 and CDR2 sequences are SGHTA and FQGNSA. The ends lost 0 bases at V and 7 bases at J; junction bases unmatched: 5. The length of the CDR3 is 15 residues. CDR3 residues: CASSLAATGGSGYTF. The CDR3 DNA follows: TGTGCCAGCAGCTTAGCAGCGACAGGGGGCAGTGGCTACACCTTC.

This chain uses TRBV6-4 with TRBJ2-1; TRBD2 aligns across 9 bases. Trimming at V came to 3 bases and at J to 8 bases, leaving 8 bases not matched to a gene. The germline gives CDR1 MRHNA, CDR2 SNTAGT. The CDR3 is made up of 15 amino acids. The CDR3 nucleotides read TGTGCCAGCAGTGATGCGGGGGGGGCGGGGGATGAGCAGTTCTTC. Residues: CASSDAGGAGDEQFF.

CDR3 nucleotide sequence: TGCGCCAGCAGCCAATGGCCCAATAGGGAGATTAGCACAGATACGCAGTATTTT. Translating it yields CASSQWPNREISTDTQYF. The V call is TRBV4-1, the J call TRBJ2-3, with a possible D match to TRBD2 (5 bases). Trimming left V 2 bases short and J 0 bases short, with 18 bases between. Germline V CDR1 and CDR2: MGHRA, YSYEKL. The CDR3 runs to 18 residues.

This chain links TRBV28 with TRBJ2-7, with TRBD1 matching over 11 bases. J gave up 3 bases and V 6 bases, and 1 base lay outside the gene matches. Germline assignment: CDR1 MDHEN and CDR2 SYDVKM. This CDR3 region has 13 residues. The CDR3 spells CASRGQGVYEQYF. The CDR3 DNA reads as TGTGCCAGCAGGGGACAGGGGGTCTACGAGCAGTACTTC.

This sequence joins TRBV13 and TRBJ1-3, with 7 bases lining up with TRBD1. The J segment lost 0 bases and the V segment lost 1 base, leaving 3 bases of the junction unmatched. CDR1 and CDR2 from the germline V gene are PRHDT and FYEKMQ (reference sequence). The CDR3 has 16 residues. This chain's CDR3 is CASSLEAGGSGNTIYF. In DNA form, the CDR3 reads TGTGCCAGCAGCTTAGAAGCAGGGGGCTCTGGAAACACCATATATTTT.

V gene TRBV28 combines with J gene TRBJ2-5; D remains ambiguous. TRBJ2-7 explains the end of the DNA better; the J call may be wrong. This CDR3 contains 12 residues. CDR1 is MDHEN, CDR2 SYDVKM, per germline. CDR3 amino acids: CASSWASYEQYF. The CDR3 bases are TGTGCCAGCAGTTGGGCCAGCTACGAGCAGTACTTC.

The CDR3 sequence is CASSLIETGSNEKLFF. DNA for the CDR3: TGTGCCAGCAGCTTAATAGAAACAGGGTCTAATGAAAAACTGTTTTTT. The rearrangement links TRBV11-2 to TRBJ1-4; possible D gene TRBD1, 6 bases. Trimming pared 2 bases from V and 3 bases from J, leaving 13 bases between. This CDR3 region has 16 residues. Germline assignment: CDR1 SGHAT and CDR2 FQNNGV.

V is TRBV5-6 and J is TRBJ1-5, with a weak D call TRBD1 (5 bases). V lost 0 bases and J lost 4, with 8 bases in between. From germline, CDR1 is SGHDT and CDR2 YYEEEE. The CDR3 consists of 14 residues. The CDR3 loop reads CASSLGGGNQPQHF. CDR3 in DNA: TGTGCCAGCAGCTTGGGGGGGGGTAATCAGCCCCAGCATTTT.

The CDR3 spells CASNSQGTGESTF. The CDR3, as DNA: TGTGCCAGCAATTCCCAGGGGACAGGGGAGTCTACCTTC. The chain carries TRBV6-5 and TRBJ1-2; 10 nucleotides align to TRBD1. Germline V lookup: CDR1 MNHEY, CDR2 SVGAGI. V shed 7 bases and J 14 bases; nucleotides not matched to a gene: 13. This CDR3 spans 13 amino acids.

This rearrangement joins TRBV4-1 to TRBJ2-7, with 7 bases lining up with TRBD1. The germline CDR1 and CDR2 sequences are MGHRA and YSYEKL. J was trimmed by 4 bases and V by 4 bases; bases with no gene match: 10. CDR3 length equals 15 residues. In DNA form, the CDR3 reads TGCGCCAGCAGCCTCGGCCCGGGACAGATTTACGAGCAGTACTTC. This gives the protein CASSLGPGQIYEQYF.

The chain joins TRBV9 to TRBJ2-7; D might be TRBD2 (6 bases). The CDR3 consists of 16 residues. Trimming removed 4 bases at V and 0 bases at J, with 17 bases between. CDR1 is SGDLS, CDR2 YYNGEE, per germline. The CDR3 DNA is TGTGCCAGCAGCCTAGATCCGGGGGATGACTCCTACGAGCAGTACTTC. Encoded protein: CASSLDPGDDSYEQYF.

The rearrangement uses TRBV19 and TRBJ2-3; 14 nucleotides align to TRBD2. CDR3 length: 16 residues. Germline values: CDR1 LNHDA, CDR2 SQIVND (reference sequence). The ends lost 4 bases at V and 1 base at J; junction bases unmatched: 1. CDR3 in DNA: TGTGCCAGTAGTAGGACTAGCGGGAGGCGCACAGATACGCAGTATTTT. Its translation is CASSRTSGRRTDTQYF.